Listed below are T cell receptor beta chains from one sample, sequenced in a study of vaccination effects on CD4 cells after COVID-19. For these receptors, no antigen is known. TCRdb's copy holds only in-frame clones and misses some; the assay was immunoSEQ multiplex PCR. Altogether over 80,000 clones are present, over 75% being singletons, with the ten largest covering under 1.2%. Sequenced material: CD4+ T cells from PBMCs cultured with HCoV-OC43 spike peptides, taken after COVID-19 vaccination. The receptors here all came from a human donor who received a COVID-19 vaccine. Each CDR3 is given with its conserved first and last residue. D genes are given only for firm matches. The size field is filled for only some rows; it gives once, few, many or a size class.

TRBV5-1	TRBJ1-2	few	TRBD1	CASSLAGTGYGYTF	TGCGCCAGCAGCTTGGCCGGGACAGGGTATGGCTACACCTTC
TRBV6-5	TRBJ2-3	NA	NA	CASSYGRTDTQYF	TGTGCCAGCAGTTATGGTAGGACAGATACGCAGTATTTT
TRBV5-1	TRBJ1-2	NA	NA	CASRFDSGYGYTF	TGCGCCAGCAGATTTGACAGCGGCTATGGCTACACCTTC
TRBV6-2/TRBV6-3	TRBJ2-6	NA	NA	CASSWVPVSVLTF	TGTGCCAGCAGTTGGGTTCCTGTTTCCGTCCTGACTTTC
TRBV5-4	TRBJ2-3	NA	NA	CASSYQQGSQYF	TGTGCCAGCAGCTATCAACAGGGCTCGCAGTATTTT
TRBV13	TRBJ1-1	NA	NA	CASSLGDRSTEAFF	TGTGCCAGCAGCTTAGGCGACAGGTCCACTGAAGCTTTCTTT
TRBV21-1	TRBJ2-6	NA	NA	CASGRGPGANVLTF	TGTGCCAGCGGTAGGGGGCCTGGGGCCAACGTCCTGACTTTC
TRBV19	TRBJ1-2	NA	TRBD1	CASSIFRGPLNYGYTF	TGTGCCAGTAGTATTTTCAGGGGGCCTCTTAACTATGGCTACACCTTC
TRBV3-1/TRBV3-2	TRBJ1-2	NA	NA	CASSQFAGDPYGYTF	TGTGCCAGCAGCCAGTTTGCAGGGGACCCCTATGGCTACACCTTC
TRBV5-1	TRBJ1-2	once	NA	CASSLLTGSNYGYTF	TGCGCCAGCAGCTTGTTAACCGGCTCTAACTATGGCTACACCTTC
TRBV5-5	TRBJ2-2	NA	TRBD1	CASSSGQENTGELFF	TGTGCCAGCAGCTCCGGACAGGAGAACACCGGGGAGCTGTTTTTT
TRBV7-2	TRBJ2-2	NA	NA	CASTYKTGTGELFF	TGTGCCAGCACCTACAAGACAGGTACCGGGGAGCTGTTTTTT
TRBV12-5	TRBJ1-1	NA	TRBD1	CASGFQGARTEAFF	TGTGCTAGTGGTTTTCAGGGGGCGCGGACTGAAGCTTTCTTT
TRBV1	TRBJ1-1	NA	NA	CTSNLWDTFNTEAFF	TGCACCAGCAACCTATGGGACACCTTTAACACTGAAGCTTTCTTT
TRBV7-9	TRBJ1-6	NA	TRBD1	CASTTDRGQDNSPLHF	TGTGCCAGCACCACCGACAGGGGGCAGGATAATTCACCCCTCCACTTT
TRBV6-5	TRBJ2-2	NA	NA	CASSPQGPPGELFF	TGTGCCAGCAGTCCACAGGGACCACCCGGGGAGCTGTTTTTT
TRBV2	TRBJ2-5	NA	NA	CASSEIFGTQYF	TGTGCCAGCAGTGAGATTTTCGGGACCCAGTACTTC
TRBV6-4	TRBJ1-5	NA	NA	CASSRDSFGNQPQHF	TGTGCCAGCAGTCGAGACTCCTTTGGCAATCAGCCCCAGCATTTT
TRBV7-2	TRBJ1-5	few	TRBD1	CASSQTGGTNNQPQHF	TGTGCCAGCAGCCAAACAGGGGGGACTAACAATCAGCCCCAGCATTTT
TRBV5-1	TRBJ1-1	NA	NA	CASSLEGMGTEAFF	TGCGCCAGCAGCTTGGAAGGGATGGGCACTGAAGCTTTCTTT
TRBV25-1	TRBJ2-5	NA	NA	CASSEGGAQETQYF	TGTGCCAGCAGTGAAGGTGGCGCTCAAGAGACCCAGTACTTC
TRBV7-8	TRBJ1-1	few	NA	CASRAMYTEAFF	TGTGCCAGCAGGGCGATGTACACTGAAGCTTTCTTT
TRBV28	TRBJ2-3	NA	NA	CASTLLGLGSTDTQYF	TGTGCCAGCACTTTACTGGGGCTAGGTAGCACAGATACGCAGTATTTT
TRBV9	TRBJ2-1	NA	NA	CASSVATQPNEQFF	TGTGCCAGCAGCGTAGCAACCCAACCCAATGAGCAGTTCTTC
TRBV7-2	TRBJ2-3	NA	NA	CASSRSGGTSTDTQYF	TGTGCCAGCAGTAGATCCGGGGGTACTAGCACAGATACGCAGTATTTT
TRBV4-3	TRBJ2-5	NA	NA	CASSQHARGGKETQYF	TGCGCCAGCAGCCAACACGCCAGGGGGGGAAAAGAGACCCAGTACTTC
TRBV19	TRBJ1-2	NA	NA	CASSWGAGYGYTF	TGTGCCAGTAGTTGGGGCGCAGGGTATGGCTACACCTTC
TRBV19	TRBJ1-1	NA	NA	CASRAGRGTEAFF	TGTGCCAGTAGGGCGGGGCGGGGGACTGAAGCTTTCTTT
TRBV6-1	TRBJ1-1	NA	NA	CASSGDRRPEAFF	TGTGCCAGCAGCGGGGACCGGCGCCCTGAAGCTTTCTTT
TRBV4-3	TRBJ2-3	NA	NA	CASSHHGGVGGRTGDTQYF	TGCGCCAGCAGCCACCACGGAGGTGTGGGGGGGCGGACGGGTGATACGCAGTATTTT
TRBV6-2/TRBV6-3	TRBJ1-5	few	NA	CASSLDTLSNQPQHF	TGTGCCAGCAGTTTAGACACCCTTAGCAATCAGCCCCAGCATTTT
TRBV6-5	TRBJ1-5	few	NA	CASSYSRFGQPQHF	TGTGCCAGCAGTTACTCGCGTTTCGGTCAGCCCCAGCATTTT
TRBV3-1/TRBV3-2	TRBJ1-5	NA	TRBD1	CASSWDRDQPQHF	TGTGCCAGCAGCTGGGACAGGGATCAGCCCCAGCATTTT
TRBV19	TRBJ2-5	NA	NA	CASRNRGSQETQYF	TGTGCCAGCCGCAATAGGGGGAGTCAAGAGACCCAGTACTTC
TRBV25-1	TRBJ1-6	NA	TRBD1	CASRTPGQGNSPLHF	TGTGCCAGCAGGACACCGGGACAGGGGAATTCACCCCTCCACTTT
TRBV4-1	TRBJ2-3	NA	TRBD2	CASSQDGSGGADTQYF	TGCGCCAGCAGCCAAGACGGTAGCGGGGGGGCAGATACGCAGTATTTT
TRBV6-2/TRBV6-3	TRBJ2-2	NA	TRBD1	CASSPGDRPTGELFF	TGTGCCAGCAGCCCCGGGGACAGGCCCACCGGGGAGCTGTTTTTT
TRBV9	TRBJ1-2	NA	NA	CASSVVPGNGYTF	TGTGCCAGCAGCGTAGTCCCGGGTAATGGCTACACCTTC
TRBV27	TRBJ1-5	NA	NA	CASSLLGDRNQPQHF	TGTGCCAGCAGTTTATTAGGGGATAGGAATCAGCCCCAGCATTTT
TRBV25-1	TRBJ1-1	once	TRBD1	CASSERTGDNTEAFF	TGTGCCAGCAGTGAAAGGACAGGTGATAACACTGAAGCTTTCTTT